The T cell receptor beta chain described here comes from a study of T cell responses to AZD1222 COVID-19 vaccine. The length of the CDR3 is 12 residues. Germline values: CDR1 LGHDT, CDR2 YNNKEL (reference sequence). Trimming shortened V by 1 base and J by 9 bases, and 7 bases separated the two germline ends. The protocol was immunoSEQ multiplex PCR, while the TCRdb copy is restricted to in-frame clones and leaves out a portion. The sample includes more than 70,000 clones, about 90% of them seen just once. This TCR was recovered from an adult who received the AZD1222 COVID-19 vaccine. The sequencing used peripheral blood, collected 28 days after the second AZD1222 dose. The genes are TRBV3-1 (or the pseudogene TRBV3-2) and TRBJ1-5; D is uncertain. Here the CDR3 reads CASSQGPGPQHF. CDR3 nucleotides: TGTGCCAGCAGCCAAGGGCCGGGGCCCCAGCATTTT.